This T cell receptor (beta chain) was sequenced during a study of cytomegalovirus exposure and HLA in healthy donors. With 60 Vbeta and 13 Jbeta primers, the PCR was carried out. The assay was immunoSEQ multiplex PCR, and TCRdb's table has in-frame clones only and misses some. The table includes 160,000 or so clones, around 80% detected once. Overall study findings and caveats: It was only CMV serostatus that was available as immune exposure information. Earlier results showed most TCR beta V segments being productive about 87% or about 30% of the time.

V was cut by 5 bases and J by 4 bases, with 13 bases left in between. This CDR3 is built from 14 residues. The germline gives CDR1 MNHNS, CDR2 SASEGT. A remark on this clone: Its target is not known.

Sequencing was performed on PBMCs. The sequence was collected from a woman between 35 and 50 years old in good health and CMV-seronegative. V is TRBV6-1 and J is TRBJ2-3; no reliable D call. The CDR3 region is CASSPRGRSDTQYF. CDR3 coding DNA: TGTGCCAGCAGTCCGCGAGGTCGGTCAGATACGCAGTATTTT.